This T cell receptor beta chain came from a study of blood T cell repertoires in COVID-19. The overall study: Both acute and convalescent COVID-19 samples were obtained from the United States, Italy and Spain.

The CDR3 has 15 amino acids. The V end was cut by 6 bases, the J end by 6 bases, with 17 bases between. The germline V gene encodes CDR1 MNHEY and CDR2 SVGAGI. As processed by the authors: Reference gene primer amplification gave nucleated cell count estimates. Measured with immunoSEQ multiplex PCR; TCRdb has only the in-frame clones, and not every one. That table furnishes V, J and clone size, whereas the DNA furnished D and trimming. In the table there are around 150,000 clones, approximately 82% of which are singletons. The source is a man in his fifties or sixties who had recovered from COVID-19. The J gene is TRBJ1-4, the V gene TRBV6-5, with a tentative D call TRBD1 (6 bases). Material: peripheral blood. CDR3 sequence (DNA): TGTGCCAGCAGCCCACGGGAGGGGGGGTATGAAAAACTGTTTTTT. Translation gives CASSPREGGYEKLFF.